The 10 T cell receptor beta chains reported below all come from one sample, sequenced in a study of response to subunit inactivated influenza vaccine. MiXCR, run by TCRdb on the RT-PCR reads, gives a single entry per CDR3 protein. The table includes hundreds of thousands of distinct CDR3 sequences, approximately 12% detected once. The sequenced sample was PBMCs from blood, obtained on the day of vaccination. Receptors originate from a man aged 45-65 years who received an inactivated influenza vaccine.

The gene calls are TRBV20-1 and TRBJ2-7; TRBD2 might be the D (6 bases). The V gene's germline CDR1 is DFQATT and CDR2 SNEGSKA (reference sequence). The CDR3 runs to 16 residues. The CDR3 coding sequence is TGCAGCGCCCACAACCTGCGGGGCCGAACCTCCTACGAGCAGTACTTC. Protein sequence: CSAHNLRGRTSYEQYF.

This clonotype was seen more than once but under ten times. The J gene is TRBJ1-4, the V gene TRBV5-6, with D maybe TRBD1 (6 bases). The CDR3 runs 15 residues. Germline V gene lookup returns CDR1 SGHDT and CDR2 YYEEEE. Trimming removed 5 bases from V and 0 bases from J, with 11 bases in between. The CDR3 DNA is TGTGCCAGCAGAATGACAGGCCCAACTAATGAAAAACTGTTTTTT. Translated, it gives CASRMTGPTNEKLFF.

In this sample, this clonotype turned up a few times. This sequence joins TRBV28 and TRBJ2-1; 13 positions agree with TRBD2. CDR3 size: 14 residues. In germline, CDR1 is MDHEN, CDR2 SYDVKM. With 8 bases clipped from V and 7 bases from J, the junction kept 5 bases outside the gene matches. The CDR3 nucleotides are TGTGCCAGCGGGACTAGCGGGATAAATAATGAGCAGTTCTTC. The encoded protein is CASGTSGINNEQFF.

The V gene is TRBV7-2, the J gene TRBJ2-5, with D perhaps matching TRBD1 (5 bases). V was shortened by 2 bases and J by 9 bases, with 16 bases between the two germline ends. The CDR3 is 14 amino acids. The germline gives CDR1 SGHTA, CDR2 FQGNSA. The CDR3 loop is CASSLLGVLGAQYF. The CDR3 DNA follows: TGTGCCAGCAGCTTACTTGGGGTCCTAGGGGCCCAGTACTTC.

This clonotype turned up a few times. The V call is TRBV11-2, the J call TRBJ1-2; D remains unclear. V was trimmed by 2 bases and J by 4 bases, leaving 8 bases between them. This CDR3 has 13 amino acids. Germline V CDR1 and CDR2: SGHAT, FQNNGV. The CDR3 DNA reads TGTGCCAGCAGCTTACACCAGACCTATGGCTACACCTTC. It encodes CASSLHQTYGYTF.

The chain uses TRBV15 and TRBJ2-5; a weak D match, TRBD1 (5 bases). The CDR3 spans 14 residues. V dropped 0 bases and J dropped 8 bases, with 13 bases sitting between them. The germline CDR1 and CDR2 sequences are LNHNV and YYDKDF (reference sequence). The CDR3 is CATSREGPPDTQYF. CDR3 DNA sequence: TGTGCCACCAGCAGAGAGGGGCCTCCCGACACCCAGTACTTC.

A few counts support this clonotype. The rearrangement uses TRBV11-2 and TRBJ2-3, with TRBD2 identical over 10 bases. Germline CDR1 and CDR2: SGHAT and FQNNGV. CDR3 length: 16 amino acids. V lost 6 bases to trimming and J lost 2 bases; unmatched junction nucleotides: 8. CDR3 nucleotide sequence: TGTGCCAGCAGGTCGGCTAGCGGGGGCAACACAGATACGCAGTATTTT. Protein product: CASRSASGGNTDTQYF.

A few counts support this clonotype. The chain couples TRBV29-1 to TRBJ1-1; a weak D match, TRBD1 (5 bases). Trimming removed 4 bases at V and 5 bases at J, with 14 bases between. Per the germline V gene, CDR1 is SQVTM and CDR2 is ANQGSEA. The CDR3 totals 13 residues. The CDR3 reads CSVGGRRTTEAFF. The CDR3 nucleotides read TGCAGCGTTGGGGGACGTAGGACGACTGAAGCTTTCTTT. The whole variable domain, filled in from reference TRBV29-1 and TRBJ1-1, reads SAVISQKPSRDICQRGTSLTIQCQVDSQVTMMFWYRQQPGQSLTLIATANQGSEATYESGFVIDKFPISRPNLTFSTLTVSNMSPEDSSIYLCSVGGRRTTEAFFGQGTRLTVV.

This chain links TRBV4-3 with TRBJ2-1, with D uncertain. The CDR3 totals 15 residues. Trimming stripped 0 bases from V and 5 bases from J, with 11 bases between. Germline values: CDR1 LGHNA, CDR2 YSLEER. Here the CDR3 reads CASSQDGVSHNEQFF. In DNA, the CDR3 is TGCGCCAGCAGCCAAGATGGGGTGAGCCACAATGAGCAGTTCTTC.

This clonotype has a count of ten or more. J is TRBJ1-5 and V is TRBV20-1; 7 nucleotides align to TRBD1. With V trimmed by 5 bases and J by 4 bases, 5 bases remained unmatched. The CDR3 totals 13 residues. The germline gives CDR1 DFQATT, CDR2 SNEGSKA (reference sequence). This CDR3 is CSAPQGKNQPQHF. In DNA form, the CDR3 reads TGCAGTGCTCCACAGGGGAAGAATCAGCCCCAGCATTTT.